The source of this T cell receptor (beta chain) is a study of CXCR3-negative and CXCR3-positive naive CD8 T cells (dated by TCRdb to the late 2010s). In terms of the full investigation: Approximately 130 million TRB reads were obtained in total, roughly 1.5 +/- 0.3 million reads per library. The diversity and physicochemical repertoire analyses included 11 donors pooled from two independent experiments. For the TRBV-TRBJ cluster analysis, the naive subsets came from about five donors, while the memory cells came from 3 donors. What the authors observed across the whole study: Both naive subsets had comparably high repertoire diversity, while memory CD8+ T cells had much lower repertoire diversity. Freshly isolated PBMCs were used for most assays because CXCR3 expression went down partially after cryopreservation. Because surface CD5, which is linked to self-reactivity in mice, was comparable between the naive subsets, TCR interaction strength was also inferred from the physicochemical properties of TRB CDR3s. TRB CDR3s from CXCR3-positive naive cells showed higher hydrophobicity (lower Kidera factor 4), lower energy, and higher strength and volume indices than CXCR3-negative naive cells. Within the same donor, TRBV-TRBJ usage looked similar between naive CXCR3-negative and CXCR3-positive cells, but memory cells had distinct patterns.

This sample was sequenced with a NextSeq 550. The Human TCR Profiling Kit (MiLaboratory) was used to make UMI-labeled 5' RACE TRB cDNA libraries. cDNA synthesis used the entire amount of extracted RNA, and PCR amplification then used the entire amount of cDNA produced. Libraries were prepared in parallel with an identical number of PCR cycles. On the authors' methods: About 53,000 +/- 9,400 unique UMI-labeled TRB cDNA molecules per library were extracted with MIGEC and MiXCR, with at least two reads per UMI required. Each library averaged 40,000 +/- 10,000 functional in-frame TRB CDR3 nucleotide clonotypes without stop codons. After downsampling to 5000 UMI-labeled TRB molecules per sample, diversity metrics, including normalized Shannon-Wiener and Chao1, were computed in VDJtools. Clonotype-size-weighted physicochemical properties of the central five CDR3 residues (interaction energy, strength, volume and Kidera factor 4) were computed in VDJtools. The reads, reprocessed by TCRdb, yield one row per CDR3 protein sequence and no DNA. None of the V and J calls come from the authors' own analysis; TCRdb made them. The table kept for this sample lists tens of thousands of distinct CDR3 sequences. The top ten hold approximately 0.8% of the sample.

On this clonotype itself: Its binding antigen is unknown.

For each CD8+ T cell subset, flow sorting was done in triplicate, and 300,000 to 350,000 cells per subset went directly into RLT lysis buffer. To keep memory contaminants out, a stringent definition of naive CD8+ T cells was applied: CD45RO-CCR7+CD27+CD95-. Peripheral blood mononuclear cells were isolated from buffy coats using standard density gradient centrifugation. A FACSAria III was used to flow-sort naive CXCR3-negative and CXCR3-positive CD8+ T cells. Total RNA was extracted from sorted cells with an RNeasy Mini Kit. This receptor was identified in a human donor in good health. Some clones in this sample may be carry-over from other donors' samples. Sequencing was carried out using naive CXCR3+ CD8+ T cells from blood. In light of the paper, this sample's cell subset or site label describes: CD45RO-CCR7+CD27+CD95- naive CD8+ T cells expressing CXCR3 (TNR3+).

The CDR3 protein is CASSQTITGGWPQHF. The chain uses TRBV6-5 and TRBJ1-5; TCRdb designates TRBD1, a call that cannot be tested without DNA. From a lookup of the germline V gene, CDR1 and CDR2 are MNHEY and SVGAGI. From its cysteine to its phenylalanine, the CDR3 spans 15 amino acids. Nucleotide data are not available.